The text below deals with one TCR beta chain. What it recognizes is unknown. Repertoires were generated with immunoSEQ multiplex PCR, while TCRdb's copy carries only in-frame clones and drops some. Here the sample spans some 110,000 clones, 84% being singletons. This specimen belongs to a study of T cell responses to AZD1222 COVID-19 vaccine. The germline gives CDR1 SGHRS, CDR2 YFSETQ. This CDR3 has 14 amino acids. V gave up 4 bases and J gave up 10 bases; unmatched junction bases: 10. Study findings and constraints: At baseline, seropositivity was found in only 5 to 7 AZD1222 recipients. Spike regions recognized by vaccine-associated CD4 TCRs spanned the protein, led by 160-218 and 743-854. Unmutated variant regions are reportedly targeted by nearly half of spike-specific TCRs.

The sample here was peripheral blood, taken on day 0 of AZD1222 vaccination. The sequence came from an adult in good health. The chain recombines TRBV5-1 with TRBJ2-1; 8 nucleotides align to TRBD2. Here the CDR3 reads CASSRGLAQREQFF. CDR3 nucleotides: TGCGCCAGCAGCAGAGGACTAGCCCAGCGGGAGCAGTTCTTC.